A single sample gave rise to the 15 T cell receptor beta chains below, sequenced in a study of post-analysis software for immune sequencing data. Study-wide points: Roughly 5 TRBV segments, TRBV5-6, TRBV5-1 and TRBV20-1 among them, were found more frequent in patients than controls.

Each TCR beta cDNA library carried unique molecular identifiers. TCRdb analysed the PCR reads with MiXCR anew, one entry per CDR3 protein. The top ten clones hold about 4.8% of a sample with about 810,000 distinct CDR3 sequences, roughly 50% of them seen once. Their specific antigens are unknown. Sequenced input: blood. The receptors come from a girl between 5 and 17 years old with multiple sclerosis.

The chain uses TRBV4-1 and TRBJ1-2; 7 nucleotides match TRBD1. Trimming took 3 bases from V and 0 from J; bases not matched to a gene: 4. The V gene's germline CDR1 is MGHRA and CDR2 YSYEKL. The CDR3 covers 15 residues. CDR3 coding DNA: TGCGCCAGCAGCCATGAACAGGGGACTAACTATGGCTACACCTTC. Translating gives CASSHEQGTNYGYTF.

The chain is built from TRBV24-1 and TRBJ2-5; TRBD2 might be the D (6 bases). Germline V gene sequence: CDR1 KGHDR, CDR2 SFDVKD. CDR3 length: 14 residues. Between the trimmed V and J ends, which lost 6 bases and 2 bases, there was a span of 12 bases. CDR3 sequence: CATSSLGGQETQYF. In nucleotides, the CDR3 is TGTGCCACCAGTTCCCTCGGGGGACAAGAGACCCAGTACTTC.

This sequence joins TRBV5-1 and TRBJ2-1; D tentatively reads TRBD1 or TRBD2 (5 bases each). From germline, CDR1 is SGHRS and CDR2 YFSETQ. The CDR3 covers 15 residues. V was shortened by 3 bases and J by 3 bases, with 13 bases between the two germline ends. CDR3 DNA sequence: TGCGCCAGCAGCTCTCAGGGAGATCGCTACAATGAGCAGTTCTTC. Protein: CASSSQGDRYNEQFF.

There are a few counts of this clonotype. The V gene is TRBV6-5, the J gene TRBJ2-7, with 10 nucleotides matching TRBD1. V lost 4 bases to trimming and J lost 3 bases; unmatched junction nucleotides: 6. CDR3 size: 15 residues. Per germline, CDR1 MNHEY and CDR2 SVGAGI. The CDR3 is CASSLIGTGVYEQYF. The CDR3, as DNA: TGTGCCAGCAGTTTGATAGGGACAGGGGTCTACGAGCAGTACTTC.

This clonotype was observed a handful of times. The CDR3 DNA follows: TGCAGTGCTTGGGACAGGAGCTACGAGCAGTACTTC. This gives the protein CSAWDRSYEQYF. V gene TRBV20-1 combines with J gene TRBJ2-7, with 8 bases lining up with TRBD1. The V gene's germline CDR1 is DFQATT and CDR2 SNEGSKA (reference sequence). Unmatched junction bases numbered 3, after V lost 5 bases and J lost 3 bases. The length of the CDR3 is 12 residues.

This clonotype has just a few counts. V gene TRBV20-1 combines with J gene TRBJ1-5; D unclear. Trimming removed 0 bases at V and 4 bases at J, with 16 bases between. The V gene's germline CDR1 is DFQATT and CDR2 SNEGSKA (reference sequence). The CDR3 is 16 residues long. Here the CDR3 reads CSARDPQAFSNQPQHF. The CDR3 DNA is TGCAGTGCTAGAGATCCTCAGGCCTTTAGTAATCAGCCCCAGCATTTT.

This chain connects TRBV3-1 to TRBJ1-2; a possible D gene is TRBD1 (6 bases). CDR1 and CDR2 from the germline V gene are LGHDT and YNNKEL (reference sequence). V dropped 5 bases and J dropped 10 bases, with 23 bases sitting between them. This CDR3 is built from 15 residues. In DNA form, the CDR3 reads TGTGCCAGCAGCTTAGATCCGGGACATCGCCCGGACTACACCTTC. Protein: CASSLDPGHRPDYTF.

The chain carries TRBV29-1 and TRBJ2-6; D call uncertain. The CDR3 runs 14 residues. The germline V gene encodes CDR1 SQVTM and CDR2 ANQGSEA. V lost 5 bases, J lost 2 bases, and 10 bases lay in between. The CDR3 is CSVISGTGANVLTF. The CDR3 DNA follows: TGCAGCGTTATTAGTGGGACTGGGGCCAACGTCCTGACTTTC.

The genes are TRBV3-1 and TRBJ2-7; maybe TRBD2 (5 bases). V gave up 4 bases and J gave up 2 bases, with 15 bases separating them. Looked up from germline, CDR1 is LGHDT and CDR2 is YNNKEL (reference sequence). The length of the CDR3 is 15 residues. In DNA form, the CDR3 reads TGTGCCAGCAGCCTCTTCGGAGCGGCTACCTACGAGCAGTACTTC. Residues: CASSLFGAATYEQYF.

This clonotype is deemed medium-sized. The chain joins TRBV12-5 to TRBJ1-1; 9 nucleotides line up with TRBD1. The V and J ends lost 6 bases and 1 base, in that order; junction bases with no gene match: 3. The germline V gene has CDR1 LGHNT and CDR2 FRNRAP. This CDR3 comprises 14 residues. The CDR3 nucleotides are TGTGCTAGTGGCCTGACAGGGGGGAACACTGAAGCTTTCTTT. Amino acid sequence: CASGLTGGNTEAFF.

The rearrangement joins TRBV5-1 to TRBJ2-1, with D perhaps matching TRBD2 (5 bases). The CDR3 sequence is 11 residues long. CDR1 and CDR2 (germline): SGHRS, YFSETQ. V was shortened by 5 bases and J by 14 bases, with 14 bases between the two germline ends. This CDR3 is CASRENGGEFF. The DNA of the CDR3 is TGCGCCAGCAGAGAGAATGGAGGAGAGTTCTTC.

The V gene is TRBV9, the J gene TRBJ1-1, with D uncertain. The CDR3 runs to 14 residues. V lost 3 bases to trimming and J lost 1 base, with 10 bases between them. The germline gives CDR1 SGDLS, CDR2 YYNGEE. The CDR3 DNA reads TGTGCCAGCAGCGCGAGAGGGCGGAACACTGAAGCTTTCTTT. It encodes CASSARGRNTEAFF.

This chain connects TRBV29-1 to TRBJ2-5; perhaps TRBD1 as D (5 bases). V lost 7 bases, J lost 11 bases, and 23 bases lay in between. The germline gives CDR1 SQVTM, CDR2 ANQGSEA. This CDR3 has 13 amino acids. The CDR3 reads CSAMTFGQGLQYF. Here the CDR3 DNA reads TGCAGCGCTATGACATTCGGTCAGGGATTGCAGTACTTC.

The rearrangement links TRBV5-1 to TRBJ1-2, with D possibly being TRBD1 (6 bases). Trimming stripped 4 bases from V and 0 bases from J, with 10 bases between. CDR3 length: 14 residues. Looked up from germline, CDR1 is SGHRS and CDR2 is YFSETQ. The CDR3 protein is CASSVDSSNYGYTF. The CDR3 bases are TGCGCCAGCAGCGTGGACAGCTCTAACTATGGCTACACCTTC.

The V and J genes are TRBV5-1 and TRBJ1-2; possibly TRBD1 for D (5 bases). The germline V and J ends were trimmed by 4 bases and 6 bases, with 16 bases remaining between them. The CDR3 totals 14 residues. CDR1 and CDR2 from the germline V gene are SGHRS and YFSETQ. CDR3: CASSGRQGGHGYTF. CDR3 coding DNA: TGCGCCAGCAGCGGGAGGCAGGGAGGTCATGGCTACACCTTC.